This T cell receptor beta chain was found in a study of monozygotic twins with inflammatory bowel disease. The germline V gene encodes CDR1 MDHEN and CDR2 SYDVKM. This CDR3 contains 13 residues. TCRdb reprocessed the 5' RACE reads and keeps a single row for each CDR3 protein, giving no DNA. The repertoire table contains approximately 100,000 distinct CDR3 sequences. Investigators pulled total RNA out of whole blood and did not sort T cells. The chain employs TRBV28 and TRBJ1-4; checking the TCRdb D call of TRBD1 is not possible without DNA. The TCR comes from a human donor with ulcerative colitis or Crohn's disease, or a healthy co-twin of an affected twin (not recorded which). Sequencing was done on a sample of blood. This CDR3 reads CASTQGGNEKLFF.